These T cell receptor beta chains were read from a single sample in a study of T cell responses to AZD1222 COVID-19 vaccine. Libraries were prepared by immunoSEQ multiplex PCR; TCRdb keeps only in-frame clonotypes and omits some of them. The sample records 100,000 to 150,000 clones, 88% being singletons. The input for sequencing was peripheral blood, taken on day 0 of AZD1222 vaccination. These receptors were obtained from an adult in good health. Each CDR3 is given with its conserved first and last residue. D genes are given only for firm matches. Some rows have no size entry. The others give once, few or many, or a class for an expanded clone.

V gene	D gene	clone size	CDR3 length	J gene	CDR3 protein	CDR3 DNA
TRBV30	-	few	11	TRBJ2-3	CAWKSTDTQYF	TGTGCCTGGAAGTCCACAGATACGCAGTATTTT
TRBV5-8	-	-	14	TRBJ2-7	CASSPRGQTYEQYF	TGTGCCAGCAGCCCACGGGGACAAACCTACGAGCAGTACTTC
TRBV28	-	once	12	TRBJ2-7	CASMSLTREQYF	TGTGCCAGCATGAGTCTGACCCGCGAGCAGTACTTC
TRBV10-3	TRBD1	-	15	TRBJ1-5	CAISESAGGHQPQHF	TGTGCCATCAGTGAGTCAGCAGGGGGCCATCAGCCCCAGCATTTT
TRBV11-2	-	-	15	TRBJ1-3	CASSLAGTKGNTIYF	TGTGCCAGCAGCTTGGCCGGGACGAAAGGAAACACCATATATTTT
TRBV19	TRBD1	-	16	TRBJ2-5	CATQPRTGGRQETQYF	TGTGCCACCCAACCCCGGACAGGGGGCCGACAGGAGACCCAGTACTTC
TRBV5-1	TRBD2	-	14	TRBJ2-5	CASSLAGGLETQYF	TGCGCCAGCAGCTTAGCGGGGGGGCTGGAGACCCAGTACTTC
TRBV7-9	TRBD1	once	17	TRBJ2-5	CASSSGQGRSGQETQYF	TGTGCCAGCAGCTCGGGACAGGGAAGGAGCGGACAAGAGACCCAGTACTTC
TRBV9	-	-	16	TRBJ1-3	CASSALGGGSGNTIYF	TGTGCCAGCAGCGCCTTGGGGGGTGGCAGTGGAAACACCATATATTTT
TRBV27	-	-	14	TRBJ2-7	CASSLVSRGDEQYF	TGTGCCAGCAGTTTAGTGAGCAGGGGCGACGAGCAGTACTTC
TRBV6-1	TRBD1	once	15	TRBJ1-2	CASSEAAGGGYGYTF	TGTGCCAGCAGTGAAGCGGCAGGGGGCGGCTATGGCTACACCTTC
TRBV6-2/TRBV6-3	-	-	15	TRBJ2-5	CASSSPTLIQETQYF	TGTGCCAGCAGTTCCCCGACACTAATCCAAGAGACCCAGTACTTC
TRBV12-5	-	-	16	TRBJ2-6	CASGLVQGTGANVLTF	TGTGCTAGTGGTTTGGTACAAGGAACTGGGGCCAACGTCCTGACTTTC
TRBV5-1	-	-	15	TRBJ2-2	CASSSPGRSTGELFF	TGCGCCAGCAGCTCCCCGGGGAGATCCACCGGGGAGCTGTTTTTT
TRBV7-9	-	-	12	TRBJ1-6	CASSLVASPLHF	TGTGCCAGCAGCTTAGTGGCTTCACCCCTCCACTTT
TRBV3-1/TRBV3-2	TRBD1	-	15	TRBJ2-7	CASSLRQGRSYEQYF	TGTGCCAGCAGCCTCAGACAGGGTAGGTCCTACGAGCAGTACTTC
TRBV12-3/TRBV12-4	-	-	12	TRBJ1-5	CASSHSNQPQHF	TGTGCCAGCAGTCATAGCAATCAGCCCCAGCATTTT
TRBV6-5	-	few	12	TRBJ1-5	CASSYSEWPQHF	TGTGCCAGCAGTTACTCAGAGTGGCCCCAGCATTTT
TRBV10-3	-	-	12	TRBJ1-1	CAISEGNTEAFF	TGTGCCATCAGTGAGGGGAACACTGAAGCTTTCTTT
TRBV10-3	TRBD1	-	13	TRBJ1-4	CATTGTENEKLFF	TGTGCCACCACCGGGACAGAGAATGAAAAACTGTTTTTT
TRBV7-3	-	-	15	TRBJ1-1	CASSLTIAMRTEAFF	TGTGCCAGCAGCTTAACGATCGCCATGAGGACTGAAGCTTTCTTT
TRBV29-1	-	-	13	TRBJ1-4	CSVPGQGNEKLFF	TGCAGCGTTCCCGGGCAGGGGAATGAAAAACTGTTTTTT
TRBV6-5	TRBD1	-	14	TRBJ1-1	CASSYNRGNTEAFF	TGTGCCAGCAGTTACAACAGGGGGAACACTGAAGCTTTCTTT
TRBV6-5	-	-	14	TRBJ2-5	CASSYSNSQETQYF	TGTGCCAGCAGTTACTCGAATAGTCAAGAGACCCAGTACTTC
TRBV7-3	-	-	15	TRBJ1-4	CASSSSGTRNDKLFF	TGTGCCAGCAGCTCCTCCGGGACGAGAAATGACAAACTGTTTTTT
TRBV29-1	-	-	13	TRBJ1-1	CSVVRSEGTEAFF	TGCAGCGTTGTCAGGTCTGAGGGCACTGAAGCTTTCTTT
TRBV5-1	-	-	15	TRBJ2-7	CASSESPSNTYEQYF	TGCGCCAGCAGCGAGTCGCCGAGCAATACCTACGAGCAGTACTTC
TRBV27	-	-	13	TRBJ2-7	CASSGTPTYEQYF	TGTGCCAGCAGTGGGACCCCTACCTACGAGCAGTACTTC
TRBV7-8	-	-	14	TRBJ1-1	CASSLGGENTEAFF	TGTGCCAGCAGCTTGGGAGGAGAGAACACTGAAGCTTTCTTT
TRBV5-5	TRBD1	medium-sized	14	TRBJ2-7	CASRSDRELYEQYF	TGTGCCAGCAGATCGGACAGGGAACTCTACGAGCAGTACTTC
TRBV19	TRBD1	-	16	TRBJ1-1	CASTGRGGLTDTEAFF	TGTGCCAGTACCGGTCGAGGGGGCTTAACGGACACTGAAGCTTTCTTT
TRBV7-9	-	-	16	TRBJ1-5	CASSSTGGQSNQPQHF	TGTGCCAGCAGCTCCACCGGGGGGCAGTCCAATCAGCCCCAGCATTTT
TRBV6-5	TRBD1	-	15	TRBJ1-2	CASRLTDRVLYGYTF	TGTGCCAGCAGATTGACGGACAGGGTTCTATATGGCTACACCTTC
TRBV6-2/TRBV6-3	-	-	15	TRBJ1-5	CASSYIQPSNQPQHF	TGTGCCAGCAGTTACATACAGCCTAGCAATCAGCCCCAGCATTTT
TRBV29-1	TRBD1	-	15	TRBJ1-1	CSVGTGQAVGTEAFF	TGCAGCGTTGGAACGGGACAGGCCGTAGGGACTGAAGCTTTCTTT
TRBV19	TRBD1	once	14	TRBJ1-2	CASSQDRGPYGYTF	TGTGCCAGTAGCCAGGACAGGGGCCCCTATGGCTACACCTTC
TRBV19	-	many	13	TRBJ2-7	CASSRQGSYEQYF	TGTGCCAGTAGTAGGCAGGGATCCTACGAGCAGTACTTC
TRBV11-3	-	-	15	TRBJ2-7	CASSPRRGSTYEQYF	TGTGCCAGCAGCCCGCGCAGGGGCTCCACCTACGAGCAGTACTTC
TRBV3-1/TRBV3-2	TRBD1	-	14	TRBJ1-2	CASSPQGGLYGYTF	TGTGCCAGCAGCCCCCAGGGGGGCCTCTATGGCTACACCTTC
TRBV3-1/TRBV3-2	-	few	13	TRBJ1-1	CASSQKRRRSAFF	TGTGCCAGCAGCCAAAAACGTCGGCGTTCTGCTTTCTTT
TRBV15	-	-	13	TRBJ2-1	CATSRDIEDEQFF	TGTGCCACCAGCAGAGATATAGAGGATGAGCAGTTCTTC
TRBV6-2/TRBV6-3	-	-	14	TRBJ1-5	CASSYSGSGQPQHF	TGTGCCAGCAGTTACTCAGGGTCCGGTCAGCCCCAGCATTTT
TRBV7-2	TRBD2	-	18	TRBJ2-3	CASSPSTSGRYGTDTQYF	TGTGCCAGCAGCCCCTCGACTAGCGGGAGATATGGCACAGATACGCAGTATTTT
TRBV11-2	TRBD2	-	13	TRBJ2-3	CASSDGLAGTQYF	TGTGCCAGCAGCGACGGACTAGCGGGGACGCAGTATTTT
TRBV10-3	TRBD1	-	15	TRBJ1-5	CAISESTGARQPQHF	TGTGCCATCAGTGAGTCAACAGGGGCCCGACAGCCCCAGCATTTT
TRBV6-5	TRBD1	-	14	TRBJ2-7	CASSPRDRGSEQYF	TGTGCCAGCAGCCCCCGGGACAGGGGGTCCGAGCAGTACTTC
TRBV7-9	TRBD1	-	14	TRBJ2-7	CASSPQGASYEQYF	TGTGCCAGCAGCCCACAGGGGGCTTCCTACGAGCAGTACTTC
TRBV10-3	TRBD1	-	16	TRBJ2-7	CAISDPSPGTGYEQYF	TGTGCCATCAGTGACCCCTCCCCCGGGACAGGCTACGAGCAGTACTTC
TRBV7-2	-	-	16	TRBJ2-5	CASSLDSAGYQETQYF	TGTGCCAGCAGCTTAGACTCGGCGGGGTACCAAGAGACCCAGTACTTC
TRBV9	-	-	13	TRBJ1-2	CASRPTENYGYTF	TGTGCCAGCAGACCGACAGAGAACTATGGCTACACCTTC
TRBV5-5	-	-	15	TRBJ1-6	CASSLRMGGGSPLHF	TGTGCCAGCAGCTTGAGGATGGGGGGCGGTTCACCCCTCCACTTT
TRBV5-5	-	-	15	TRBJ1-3	CASSYPGLPGNTIYF	TGTGCCAGCAGCTACCCCGGTCTCCCTGGAAACACCATATATTTT
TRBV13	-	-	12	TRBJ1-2	CASSSRTDGYTF	TGTGCCAGCAGCTCTCGGACAGATGGCTACACCTTC
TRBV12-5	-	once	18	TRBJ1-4	CASGAPVLQGRTNEKLFF	TGTGCTAGTGGCGCCCCCGTACTCCAGGGGCGGACTAATGAAAAACTGTTTTTT